This TCR beta chain was found in a study of CD8 T cells in Susac syndrome. Concerning this clonotype itself: The antigen remains undetermined.

Random hexamers were used to reverse transcribe 0.5 to 1 ug of RNA. Across 54 Vbeta and 13 Jbeta, TCR beta CDR3 was amplified with immunoSEQ multiplex PCR. TCRdb analysed the immunoSEQ multiplex PCR reads with MiXCR anew, one entry per CDR3 protein. The table has roughly 120,000 distinct CDR3 sequences, approximately 93% seen once. Whole-study findings and limits: A relatively small number of individuals underwent TCR sequencing and HLA analysis.

The study sequenced TCR beta in blood CD8+ and CD4+ T cells. Germline V lookup: CDR1 MNHEY, CDR2 SVGEGT. The CDR3 covers 13 residues. V was cut by 2 bases and J by 9 bases, with 11 bases left in between. The genes are TRBV6-2 or TRBV6-3 and TRBJ2-1; D may correspond to TRBD1 or TRBD2 (5 bases each). The sequenced material came from CD4+ T cells from PBMCs. The TCR was taken from a human donor with multiple sclerosis. DNA for the CDR3: TGTGCCAGCAGTTACCGGGACGTCACTGAGCAGTTCTTC. This gives the protein CASSYRDVTEQFF.